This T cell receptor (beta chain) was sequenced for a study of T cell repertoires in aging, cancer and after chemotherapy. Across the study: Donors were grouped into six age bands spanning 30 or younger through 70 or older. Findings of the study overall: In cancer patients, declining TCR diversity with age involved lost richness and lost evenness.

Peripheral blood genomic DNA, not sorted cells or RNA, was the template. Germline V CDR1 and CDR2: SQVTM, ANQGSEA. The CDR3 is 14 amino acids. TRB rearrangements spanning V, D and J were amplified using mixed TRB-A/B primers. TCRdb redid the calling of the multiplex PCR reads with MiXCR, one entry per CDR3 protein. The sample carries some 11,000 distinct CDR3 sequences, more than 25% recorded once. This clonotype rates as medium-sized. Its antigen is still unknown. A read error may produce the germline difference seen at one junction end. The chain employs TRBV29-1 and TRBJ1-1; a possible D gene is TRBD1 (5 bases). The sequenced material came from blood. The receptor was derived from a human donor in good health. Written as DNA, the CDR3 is TGCAGCGTGGAAGAGCACGGGGGAAACACTGAAGCTTTCTTT. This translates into CSVEEHGGNTEAFF.